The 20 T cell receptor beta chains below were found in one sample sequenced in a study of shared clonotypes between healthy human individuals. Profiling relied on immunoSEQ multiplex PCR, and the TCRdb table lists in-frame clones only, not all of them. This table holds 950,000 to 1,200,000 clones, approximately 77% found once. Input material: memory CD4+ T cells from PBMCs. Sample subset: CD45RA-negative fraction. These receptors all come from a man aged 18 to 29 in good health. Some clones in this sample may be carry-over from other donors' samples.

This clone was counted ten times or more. CDR3 sequence (DNA): TGTGCCAGCAGGCGAACCAAGACAACTACAAACTCTGGGGCCAACGTCCTGACTTTC. Residues: CASRRTKTTTNSGANVLTF. V usage is TRBV9 and J usage is TRBJ2-6; D is unclear. CDR1 SGDLS and CDR2 YYNGEE come from the germline V gene. The CDR3 has 19 residues. V shed 5 bases and J shed 0 bases, with 21 bases lying between them.

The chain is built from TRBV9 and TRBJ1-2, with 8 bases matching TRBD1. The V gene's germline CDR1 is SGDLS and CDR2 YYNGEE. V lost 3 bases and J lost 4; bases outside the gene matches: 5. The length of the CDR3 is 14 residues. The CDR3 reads CASSARGRAYGYTF. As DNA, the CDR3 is TGTGCCAGCAGCGCCAGGGGGCGCGCCTATGGCTACACCTTC.

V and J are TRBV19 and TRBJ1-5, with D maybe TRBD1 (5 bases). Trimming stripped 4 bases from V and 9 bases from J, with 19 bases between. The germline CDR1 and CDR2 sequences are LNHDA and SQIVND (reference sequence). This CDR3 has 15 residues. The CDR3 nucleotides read TGTGCCAGTAGTACCTCGGGCAGGGACGGTGCGCCCCAGCATTTT. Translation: CASSTSGRDGAPQHF.

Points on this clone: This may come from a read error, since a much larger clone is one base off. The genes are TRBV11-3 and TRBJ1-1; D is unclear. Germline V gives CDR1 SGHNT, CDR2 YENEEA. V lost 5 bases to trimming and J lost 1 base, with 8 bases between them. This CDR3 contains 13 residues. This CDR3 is CASSQGSNTEAFF. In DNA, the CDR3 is TGTGCCAGCAGCCAAGGATCGAACACTGAAGCTTTCTTT. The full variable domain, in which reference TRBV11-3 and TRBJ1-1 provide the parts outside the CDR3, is EAGVVQSPRYKIIEKKQPVAFWCNPISGHNTLYWYLQNLGQGPELLIRYENEEAVDDSQLPKDRFSAERLKGVDSTLKIQPAELGDSAVYLCASSQGSNTEAFFGQGTRLTVV.

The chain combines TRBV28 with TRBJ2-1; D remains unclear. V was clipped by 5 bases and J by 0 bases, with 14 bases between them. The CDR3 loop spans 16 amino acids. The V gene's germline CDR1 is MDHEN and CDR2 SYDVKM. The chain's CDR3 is CASSTTRRNSYNEQFF. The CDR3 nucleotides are TGTGCCAGCAGTACCACCCGTAGAAACTCCTACAATGAGCAGTTCTTC.

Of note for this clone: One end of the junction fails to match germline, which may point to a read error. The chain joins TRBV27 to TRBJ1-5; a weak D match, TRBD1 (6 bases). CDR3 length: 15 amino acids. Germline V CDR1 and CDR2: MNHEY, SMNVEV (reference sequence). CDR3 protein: CASSPSQGLNQLQHF. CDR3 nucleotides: TGTGCCAGCAGTCCATCACAGGGTCTCAATCAGCTCCAGCATTTT.

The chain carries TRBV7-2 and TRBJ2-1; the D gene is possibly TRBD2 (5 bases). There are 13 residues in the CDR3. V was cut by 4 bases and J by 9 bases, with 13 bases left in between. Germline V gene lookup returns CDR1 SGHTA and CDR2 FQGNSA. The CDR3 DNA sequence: TGTGCCAGCAGCTCTTACTCTAGCTTTGAGCAGTTCTTC. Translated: CASSSYSSFEQFF.

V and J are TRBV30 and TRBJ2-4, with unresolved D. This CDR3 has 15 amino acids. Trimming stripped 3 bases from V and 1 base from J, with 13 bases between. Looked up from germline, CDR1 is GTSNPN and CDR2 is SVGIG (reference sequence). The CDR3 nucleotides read TGTGCCTGGAGCCCCTCTACTTTCGCCAAAAACATTCAGTACTTC. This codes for CAWSPSTFAKNIQYF.

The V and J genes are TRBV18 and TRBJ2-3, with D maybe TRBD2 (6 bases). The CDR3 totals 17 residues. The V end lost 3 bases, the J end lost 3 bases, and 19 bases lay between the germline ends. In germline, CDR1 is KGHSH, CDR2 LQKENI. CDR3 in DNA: TGTGCCAGCTCACCCTCCTTGAGCCGGGGGTTGACAGATACGCAGTATTTT. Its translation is CASSPSLSRGLTDTQYF.

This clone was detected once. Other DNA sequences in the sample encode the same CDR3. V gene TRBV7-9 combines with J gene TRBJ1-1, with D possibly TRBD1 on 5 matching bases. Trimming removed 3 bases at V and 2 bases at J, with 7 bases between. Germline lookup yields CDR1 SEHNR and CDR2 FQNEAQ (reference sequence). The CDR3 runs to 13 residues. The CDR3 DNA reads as TGTGCCAGCAGCTTCACAGGAAACACTGAAGCTTTCTTT. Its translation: CASSFTGNTEAFF. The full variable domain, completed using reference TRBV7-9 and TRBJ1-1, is DTGVSQNPRHKITKRGQNVTFRCDPISEHNRLYWYRQTLGQGPEFLTYFQNEAQLEKSRLLSDRFSAERPKGSFSTLEIQRTEQGDSAMYLCASSFTGNTEAFFGQGTRLTVV.

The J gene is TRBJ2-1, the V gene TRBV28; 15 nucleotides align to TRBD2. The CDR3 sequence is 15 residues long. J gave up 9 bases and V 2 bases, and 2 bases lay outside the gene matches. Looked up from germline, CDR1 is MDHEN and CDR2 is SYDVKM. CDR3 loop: CASSLGTSGRTEQFF. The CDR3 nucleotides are TGTGCCAGCAGTTTAGGGACTAGCGGGAGGACTGAGCAGTTCTTC.

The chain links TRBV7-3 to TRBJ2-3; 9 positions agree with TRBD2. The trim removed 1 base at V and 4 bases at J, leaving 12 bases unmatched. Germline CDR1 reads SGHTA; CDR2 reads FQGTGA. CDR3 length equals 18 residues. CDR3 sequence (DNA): TGTGCCAGCAGCTTAAGAGGACTAGCGCAGGGAGTCTCAGATACGCAGTATTTT. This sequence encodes CASSLRGLAQGVSDTQYF.

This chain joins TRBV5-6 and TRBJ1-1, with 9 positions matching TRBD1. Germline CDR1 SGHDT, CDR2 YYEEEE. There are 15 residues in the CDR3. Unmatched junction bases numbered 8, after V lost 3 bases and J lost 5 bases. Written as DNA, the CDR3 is TGTGCCAGCAGCTGGGGACAGGGTGTCTTAACTGAAGCTTTCTTT. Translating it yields CASSWGQGVLTEAFF.

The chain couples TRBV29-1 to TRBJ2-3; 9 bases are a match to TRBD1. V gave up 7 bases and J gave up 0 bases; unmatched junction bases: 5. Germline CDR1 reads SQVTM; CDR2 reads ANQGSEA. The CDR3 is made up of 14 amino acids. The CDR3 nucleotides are TGCAGCGCTCCGACAGGGGGAAGCACAGATACGCAGTATTTT. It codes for CSAPTGGSTDTQYF.

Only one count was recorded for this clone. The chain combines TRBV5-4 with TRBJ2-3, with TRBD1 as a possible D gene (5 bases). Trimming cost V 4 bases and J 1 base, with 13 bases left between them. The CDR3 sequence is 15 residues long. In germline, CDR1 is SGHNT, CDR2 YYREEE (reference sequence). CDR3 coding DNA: TGTGCCAGCAGCAAACAGGCGACGGGCACAGATACGCAGTATTTT. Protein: CASSKQATGTDTQYF.

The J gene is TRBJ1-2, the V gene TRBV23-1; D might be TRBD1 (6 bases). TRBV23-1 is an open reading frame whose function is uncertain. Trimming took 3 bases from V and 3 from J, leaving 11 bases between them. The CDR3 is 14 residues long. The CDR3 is CASSQSDSYYGYTF. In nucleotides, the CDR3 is TGCGCCAGCAGTCAGTCGGACAGCTACTATGGCTACACCTTC.

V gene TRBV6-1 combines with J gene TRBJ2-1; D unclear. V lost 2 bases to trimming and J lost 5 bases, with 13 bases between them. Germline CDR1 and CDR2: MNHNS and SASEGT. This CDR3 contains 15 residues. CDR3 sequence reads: CASSELRTVNNEQFF. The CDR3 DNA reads TGTGCCAGCAGTGAATTGAGGACGGTAAACAATGAGCAGTTCTTC.

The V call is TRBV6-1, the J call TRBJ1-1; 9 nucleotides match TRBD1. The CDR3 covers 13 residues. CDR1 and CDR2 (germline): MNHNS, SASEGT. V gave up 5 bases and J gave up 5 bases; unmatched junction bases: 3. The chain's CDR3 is CASSRQGETEAFF. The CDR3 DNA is TGTGCCAGCAGTAGACAGGGGGAGACTGAAGCTTTCTTT.

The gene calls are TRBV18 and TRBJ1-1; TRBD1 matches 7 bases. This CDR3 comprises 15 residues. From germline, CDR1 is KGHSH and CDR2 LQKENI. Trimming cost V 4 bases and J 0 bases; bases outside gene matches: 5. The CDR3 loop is CASSLSTGMNTEAFF. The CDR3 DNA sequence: TGTGCCAGCTCACTCTCGACAGGGATGAACACTGAAGCTTTCTTT.

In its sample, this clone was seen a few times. CDR3 amino acids: CASSLRESTSTDTQYF. The CDR3 nucleotides read TGCGCCAGCAGCTTGCGGGAGAGCACTAGCACAGATACGCAGTATTTT. V and J are TRBV4-1 and TRBJ2-3, with TRBD2 matching 7 bases. Per the germline V gene, CDR1 is MGHRA and CDR2 is YSYEKL. Germline trimming cut 5 bases from V and 0 bases from J; bases unmatched to any gene: 8. The CDR3 extends over 16 amino acids.